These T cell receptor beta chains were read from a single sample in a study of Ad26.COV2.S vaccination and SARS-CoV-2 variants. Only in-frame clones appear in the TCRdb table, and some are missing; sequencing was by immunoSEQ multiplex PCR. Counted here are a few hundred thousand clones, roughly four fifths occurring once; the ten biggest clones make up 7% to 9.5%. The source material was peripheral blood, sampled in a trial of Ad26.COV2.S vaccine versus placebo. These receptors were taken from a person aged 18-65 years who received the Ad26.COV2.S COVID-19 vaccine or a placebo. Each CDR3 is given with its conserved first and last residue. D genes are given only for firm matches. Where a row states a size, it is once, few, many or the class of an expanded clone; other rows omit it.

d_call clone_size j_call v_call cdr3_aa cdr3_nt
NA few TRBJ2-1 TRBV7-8 CASSFDLGVLGFDEQFF TGTGCCAGCAGCTTTGACTTAGGCGTTTTGGGTTTCGATGAGCAGTTCTTC
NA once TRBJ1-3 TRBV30 CAWSPDRHSGNTIYF TGTGCCTGGAGTCCCGACCGACACTCTGGAAACACCATATATTTT
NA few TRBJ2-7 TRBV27 CASGPSEVNEQYF TGTGCCAGCGGGCCATCGGAAGTCAACGAGCAGTACTTC
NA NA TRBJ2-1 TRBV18 CASSRRPGRKNEQFF TGTGCCAGCTCACGTCGTCCAGGGAGGAAGAATGAGCAGTTCTTC
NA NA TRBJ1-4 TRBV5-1 CASSEVATNEKLFF TGCGCCAGCAGTGAGGTCGCAACTAATGAAAAACTGTTTTTT
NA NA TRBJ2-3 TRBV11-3 CASSSVLGTDTQYF TGTGCCAGCAGCTCAGTTTTGGGCACAGATACGCAGTATTTT
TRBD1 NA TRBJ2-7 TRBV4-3 CASSPFTGDYEQYF TGCGCCAGCAGCCCATTCACAGGGGACTACGAGCAGTACTTC
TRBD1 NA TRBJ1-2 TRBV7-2 CASSLVSGQGSGYTF TGTGCCAGCAGCTTAGTCTCGGGACAGGGTAGCGGCTACACCTTC
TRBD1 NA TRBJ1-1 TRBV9 CASSPSGQAHTEAFF TGTGCCAGCAGCCCCTCGGGACAGGCGCACACTGAAGCTTTCTTT
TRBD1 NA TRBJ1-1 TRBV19 CASSILQGRTEAFF TGTGCCAGTAGTATATTACAGGGGAGGACTGAAGCTTTCTTT
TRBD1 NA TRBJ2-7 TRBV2 CASSVQGTYEQYF TGTGCCAGCAGCGTACAGGGGACCTACGAGCAGTACTTC
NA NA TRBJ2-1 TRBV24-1 CATSDLSAGSYNEQFF TGTGCCACCAGTGATTTATCGGCGGGATCCTACAATGAGCAGTTCTTC
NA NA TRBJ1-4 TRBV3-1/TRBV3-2 CASSLGGSEKLFF TGTGCCAGCAGCCTTGGGGGGTCGGAAAAACTGTTTTTT
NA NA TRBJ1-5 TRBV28 CASSKGGNQPQHF TGTGCCAGCAGCAAGGGAGGCAATCAGCCCCAGCATTTT
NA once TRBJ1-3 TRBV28 CATLGVGNTIYF TGTGCCACGCTAGGGGTTGGAAACACCATATATTTT
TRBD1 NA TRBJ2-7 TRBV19 CASSIGQGRNEQYF TGTGCCAGTAGTATAGGACAGGGGAGGAACGAGCAGTACTTC
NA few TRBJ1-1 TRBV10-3 CAISETEDLNTEAFF TGTGCCATCAGTGAAACGGAGGACCTGAACACTGAAGCTTTCTTT
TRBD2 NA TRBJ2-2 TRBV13 CASSLVLAGARGTGELFF TGTGCCAGCAGCTTAGTACTAGCGGGAGCCAGGGGCACCGGGGAGCTGTTTTTT
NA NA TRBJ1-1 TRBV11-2 CASSLDYGIPEAFF TGTGCCAGCAGCTTAGATTACGGGATTCCTGAAGCTTTCTTT
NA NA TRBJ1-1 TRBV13 CASSRGGTLNTEAFF TGTGCCAGCAGCCGAGGGGGGACGCTGAACACTGAAGCTTTCTTT
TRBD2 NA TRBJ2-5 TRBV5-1 CASSLDGGSGEQETQYF TGCGCCAGCAGCTTGGATGGGGGTAGCGGGGAACAAGAGACCCAGTACTTC
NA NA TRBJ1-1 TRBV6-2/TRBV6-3 CASSDGWTEAFF TGTGCCAGCAGTGACGGGTGGACTGAAGCTTTCTTT
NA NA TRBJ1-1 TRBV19 CASSLQVPGNTEAFF TGTGCCAGTAGCTTGCAAGTCCCAGGGAACACTGAAGCTTTCTTT
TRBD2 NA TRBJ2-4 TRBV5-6 CASSPLAGGLTKNIQYF TGTGCCAGCAGCCCATTAGCGGGAGGTCTGACCAAAAACATTCAGTACTTC
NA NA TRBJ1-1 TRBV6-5 CASIARGGLAFF TGTGCCAGCATTGCAAGGGGGGGCTTGGCTTTCTTT
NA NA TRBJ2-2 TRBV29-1 CSVVVTGWIGELFF TGCAGCGTTGTTGTCACAGGGTGGATCGGGGAGCTGTTTTTT
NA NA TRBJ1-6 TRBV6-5 CASRFAGVRSPLHF TGTGCCAGCAGATTTGCAGGGGTGCGGTCACCCCTCCACTTT
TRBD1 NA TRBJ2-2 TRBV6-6 CASSRSRGQNTGELFF TGTGCCAGCAGTAGATCCAGGGGGCAGAACACCGGGGAGCTGTTTTTT
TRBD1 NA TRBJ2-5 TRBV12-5 CASGGQAGGTQYF TGTGCTAGTGGTGGACAGGCAGGAGGGACCCAGTACTTC
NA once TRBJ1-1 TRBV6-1 CASSDTTRAFF TGTGCCAGCAGTGATACAACCAGGGCTTTCTTT
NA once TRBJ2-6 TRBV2 CASVTTGSGANVLTF TGTGCCAGCGTCACGACAGGTTCCGGGGCCAACGTCCTGACTTTC
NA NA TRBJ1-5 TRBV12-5 CASAALYQPQHF TGTGCTAGTGCCGCCCTTTATCAGCCCCAGCATTTT